What follows are 15 T cell receptor beta chains derived from one specimen sequenced in a study of T cell changes during pregnancy in multiple sclerosis. Assay used: immunoSEQ multiplex PCR; TCRdb lists only in-frame clones, some missing. The sample lists approximately 120,000 clones, about 95% occurring once. The sequencing here drew on peripheral blood, taken after pregnancy. These receptors all stem from a female donor with multiple sclerosis, enrolled in a pregnancy study.

This chain joins TRBV5-1 and TRBJ2-7; 8 bases are shared with TRBD2. Germline CDR1 SGHRS, CDR2 YFSETQ. This CDR3 has 14 amino acids. Trimming removed 3 bases from V and 7 bases from J; junction bases left unmatched: 9. The CDR3 sequence: CASSSSGLAPEQYF. The DNA for the CDR3 is TGCGCCAGCAGCTCAAGCGGACTAGCTCCTGAGCAGTACTTC.

V gene TRBV7-8 combines with J gene TRBJ2-1, with TRBD2 identical over 7 bases. Germline CDR1 is SGHVS and CDR2 is FQNEAQ. Germline trimming cut 1 base from V and 8 bases from J; bases unmatched to any gene: 14. The CDR3 runs 17 residues. Written as DNA, the CDR3 is TGTGCCAGCAGCTTAGAAGAGGGAGGGCCGTCGAGCGATGAGCAGTTCTTC. It translates to CASSLEEGGPSSDEQFF.

Comments on this clone: The sample contains more than one DNA sequence encoding this CDR3. V and J are TRBV6-6 and TRBJ2-7; TRBD2 agrees at 11 bases. J lost 3 bases, V lost 6 bases, and 4 bases had no gene match. Germline values: CDR1 MNHNY, CDR2 SVGAGI (reference sequence). The CDR3 runs to 14 residues. The CDR3 protein is CASRLAGGYYEQYF. The DNA of the CDR3 is TGTGCCAGCAGGCTAGCGGGAGGCTACTACGAGCAGTACTTC.

The chain is built from TRBV5-1 and TRBJ1-2; 8 bases agree with TRBD1. The junction had 12 bases not matched to a gene; V was cut back by 4 bases and J by 7 bases. CDR1 is SGHRS, CDR2 YFSETQ, per germline. This CDR3 region has 15 residues. The CDR3 spells CASSRGQARFIGYTF. CDR3 sequence (DNA): TGCGCCAGCAGCAGGGGACAGGCTAGGTTTATTGGCTACACCTTC.

The chain links TRBV28 to TRBJ2-7; 10 bases align to TRBD2. Germline CDR1 and CDR2: MDHEN and SYDVKM. The CDR3 length is 15 residues. The V segment lost 6 bases and the J segment 4 bases; nucleotides outside the gene matches: 9. The CDR3 sequence: CASSSLAGGAYEQYF. CDR3 nucleotides: TGTGCCAGCAGCTCCTTAGCGGGAGGTGCATACGAGCAGTACTTC.

The chain carries TRBV7-9 and TRBJ2-2, with D perhaps matching TRBD2 (6 bases). Germline values: CDR1 SEHNR, CDR2 FQNEAQ (reference sequence). This CDR3 region has 17 residues. V was shortened by 5 bases and J by 0 bases, with 16 bases between the two germline ends. The CDR3 protein is CASSPPSSGSNTGELFF. Written as DNA, the CDR3 is TGTGCCAGCAGCCCCCCATCGAGCGGGTCGAACACCGGGGAGCTGTTTTTT.

This chain links TRBV5-1 with TRBJ1-2; D possibly corresponds to TRBD1 (5 bases). Germline V lookup: CDR1 SGHRS, CDR2 YFSETQ. The CDR3 loop spans 14 amino acids. Trimming removed 0 bases from V and 8 bases from J, with 14 bases in between. CDR3 nucleotide sequence: TGCGCCAGCAGCTTGGTTACAGGAACGATCGGCTACACCTTC. It yields the protein CASSLVTGTIGYTF.

The V call is TRBV15, the J call TRBJ1-5; D gene uncertain. V lost 5 bases to trimming and J lost 2 bases, with 10 bases between them. Germline CDR1 and CDR2: LNHNV and YYDKDF (reference sequence). This CDR3 is 14 amino acids long. CDR3 nucleotide sequence: TGTGCCACCAGCCACAGCGGGGGCAATCAGCCCCAGCATTTT. Protein product: CATSHSGGNQPQHF.

The genes are TRBV9 and TRBJ2-3; 11 bases agree with TRBD2. CDR1 SGDLS and CDR2 YYNGEE come from the germline V gene. CDR3 length equals 15 residues. V lost 3 bases and J lost 2; bases outside the gene matches: 2. This CDR3 is CASSETSGNTDTQYF. CDR3 nucleotides: TGTGCCAGCAGCGAGACTAGCGGGAACACAGATACGCAGTATTTT.

This chain connects TRBV6-6 to TRBJ2-5; 8 bases are a match to TRBD1. V gave up 6 bases and J gave up 5 bases; unmatched junction bases: 8. Germline V gene data show CDR1 as MNHNY and CDR2 as SVGAGI (reference sequence). The CDR3 has 14 residues. The CDR3 loop is CASSIDRGSETQYF. The CDR3, as DNA: TGTGCCAGCAGCATTGACAGGGGCAGCGAGACCCAGTACTTC.

The chain carries TRBV28 and TRBJ1-1; 11 bases match TRBD1. The CDR3 length is 14 residues. Germline CDR1 and CDR2: MDHEN and SYDVKM. V dropped 7 bases and J dropped 4; count of bases not matched to a gene: 5. CDR3 loop: CASTTGTGGTEAFF. The CDR3 DNA reads as TGTGCCAGCACCACCGGGACAGGGGGCACTGAAGCTTTCTTT.

CDR3 nucleotides: TGTGCCAGCAGCGCCTTTAGCAGGGCTGGAAACACCATATATTTT. Amino acids: CASSAFSRAGNTIYF. V gene TRBV9 combines with J gene TRBJ1-3; D perhaps matches TRBD1 (5 bases). The germline V gene encodes CDR1 SGDLS and CDR2 YYNGEE. Trimming left V 3 bases short and J 2 bases short, with 12 bases between. The CDR3 contains 15 residues.

The chain links TRBV5-6 to TRBJ1-1; maybe TRBD1 (6 bases). CDR3 length equals 15 residues. Germline CDR1 is SGHDT and CDR2 is YYEEEE. V lost 5 bases, J lost 1 base, and 15 bases lay in between. Here the CDR3 reads CASRLETGSNTEAFF. CDR3 nucleotide sequence: TGTGCCAGCAGGTTAGAAACAGGGTCGAACACTGAAGCTTTCTTT.

This chain joins TRBV25-1 and TRBJ1-1; TRBD1 might be the D (6 bases). The germline V gene has CDR1 MGHDK and CDR2 SYGVNS. This CDR3 region has 13 residues. Trimming cost V 6 bases and J 10 bases, with 18 bases left between them. CDR3 sequence (DNA): TGTGCCAGCAGGGCAGCCAGGGGCAAGGGAGCTTTCTTT. It specifies CASRAARGKGAFF.

The genes are TRBV6-6 and TRBJ1-1; D may be TRBD1 (5 bases). The germline V gene has CDR1 MNHNY and CDR2 SVGAGI (reference sequence). V lost 6 bases and J lost 4, with 15 bases in between. The CDR3 runs 14 residues. The CDR3 here is CASSHGGGGTEAFF. CDR3 nucleotide sequence: TGTGCCAGCAGCCACGGTGGGGGGGGCACTGAAGCTTTCTTT.